This record concerns one T cell receptor beta chain sequence. V dropped 3 bases and J dropped 5 bases, with 10 bases sitting between them. The CDR3 spans 13 residues. The germline gives CDR1 LNHDA, CDR2 SQIVND (reference sequence). The source of the sample is a study of OX40 agonist ivuxolimab in advanced cancers. About the study: Participants averaged roughly 57 years of age (range roughly 20 to 90) and were under 90% male. People who had prior anti-PD-1, anti-PD-L1 or anti-CTLA-4 therapy could take part, and under 45% had some.

Profiled with immunoSEQ multiplex PCR; TCRdb holds only in-frame clones, not every one. The profile shows approximately 74,000 clones, almost 85% of them singletons. This chain uses TRBV19 with TRBJ2-5; D is uncertain. This TCR derives from an adult with an advanced solid tumor such as melanoma, head and neck, liver or kidney cancer. The material was CD4+ or CD8+ T cells sorted from blood, obtained in a trial of the OX40 agonist ivuxolimab. The DNA of the CDR3 is TGTGCCAGTAGTATGTCGGTGAGGGAGACCCAGTACTTC. Protein: CASSMSVRETQYF.